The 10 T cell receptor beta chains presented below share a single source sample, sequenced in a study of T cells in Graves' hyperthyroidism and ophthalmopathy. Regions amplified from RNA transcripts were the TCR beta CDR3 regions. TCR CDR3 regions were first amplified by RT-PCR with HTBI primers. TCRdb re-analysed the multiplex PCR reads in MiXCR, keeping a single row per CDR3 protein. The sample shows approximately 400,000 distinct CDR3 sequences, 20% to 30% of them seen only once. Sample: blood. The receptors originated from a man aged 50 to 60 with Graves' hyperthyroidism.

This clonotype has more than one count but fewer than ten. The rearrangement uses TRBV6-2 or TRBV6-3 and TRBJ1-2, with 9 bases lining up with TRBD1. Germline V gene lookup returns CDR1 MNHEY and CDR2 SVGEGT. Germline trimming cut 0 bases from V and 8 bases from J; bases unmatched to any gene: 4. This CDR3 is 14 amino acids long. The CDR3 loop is CASSYSRQGGGYTF. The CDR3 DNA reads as TGTGCCAGCAGTTACTCGAGACAGGGGGGCGGCTACACCTTC.

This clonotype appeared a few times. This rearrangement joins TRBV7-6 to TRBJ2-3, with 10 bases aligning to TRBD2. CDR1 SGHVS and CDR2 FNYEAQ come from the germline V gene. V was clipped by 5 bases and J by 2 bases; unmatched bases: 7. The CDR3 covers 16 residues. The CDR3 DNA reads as TGTGCCAGCAGCCTAACTAGCGGGGCTTACACAGATACGCAGTATTTT. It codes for CASSLTSGAYTDTQYF. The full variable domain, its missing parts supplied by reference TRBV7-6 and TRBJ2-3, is GAGVSQSPRYKVTKRGQDVALRCDPISGHVSLYWYRQALGQGPEFLTYFNYEAQQDKSGLPNDRFSAERPEGSISTLTIQRTEQRDSAMYRCASSLTSGAYTDTQYFGPGTRLTVL.

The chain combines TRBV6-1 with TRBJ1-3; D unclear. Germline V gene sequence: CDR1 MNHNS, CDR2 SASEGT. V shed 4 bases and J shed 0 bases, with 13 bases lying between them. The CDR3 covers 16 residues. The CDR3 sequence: CASSVGRRNSGNTIYF. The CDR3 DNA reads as TGTGCCAGCAGTGTGGGTAGGCGCAACTCTGGAAACACCATATATTTT.

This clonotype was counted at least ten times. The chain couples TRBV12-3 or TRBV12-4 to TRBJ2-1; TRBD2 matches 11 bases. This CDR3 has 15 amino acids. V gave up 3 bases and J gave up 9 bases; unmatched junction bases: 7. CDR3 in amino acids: CASSFSTSGSGEQFF. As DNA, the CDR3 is TGTGCCAGCAGTTTCAGTACTAGCGGGAGTGGTGAGCAGTTCTTC.

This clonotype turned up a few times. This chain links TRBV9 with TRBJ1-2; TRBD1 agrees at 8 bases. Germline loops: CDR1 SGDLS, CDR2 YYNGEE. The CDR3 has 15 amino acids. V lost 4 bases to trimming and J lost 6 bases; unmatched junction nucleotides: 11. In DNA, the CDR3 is TGTGCCAGCAGCCCATCCGGACAGGGAATCCATGGCTACACCTTC. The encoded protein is CASSPSGQGIHGYTF. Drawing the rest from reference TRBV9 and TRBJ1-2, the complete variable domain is DSGVTQTPKHLITATGQRVTLRCSPRSGDLSVYWYQQSLDQGLQFLIQYYNGEERAKGNILERFSAQQFPDLHSELNLSSLELGDSALYFCASSPSGQGIHGYTFGSGTRLTVV.

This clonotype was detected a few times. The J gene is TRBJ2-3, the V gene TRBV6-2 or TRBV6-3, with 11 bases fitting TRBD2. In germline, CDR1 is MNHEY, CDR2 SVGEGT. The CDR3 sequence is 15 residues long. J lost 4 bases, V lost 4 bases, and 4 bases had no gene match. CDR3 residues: CASSFTSGRPDTQYF. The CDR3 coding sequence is TGTGCCAGCAGTTTTACTAGCGGGAGACCAGATACGCAGTATTTT.

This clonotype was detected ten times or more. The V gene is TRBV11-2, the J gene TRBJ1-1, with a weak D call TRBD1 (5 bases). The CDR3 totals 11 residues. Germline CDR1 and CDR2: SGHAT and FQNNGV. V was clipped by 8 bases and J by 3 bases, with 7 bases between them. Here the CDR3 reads CASCRDTEAFF. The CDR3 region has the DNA TGTGCCAGCTGCAGGGACACTGAAGCTTTCTTT. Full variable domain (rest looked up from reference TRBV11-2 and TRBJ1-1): EAGVAQSPRYKIIEKRQSVAFWCNPISGHATLYWYQQILGQGPKLLIQFQNNGVVDDSQLPKDRFSAERLKGVDSTLKIQPAKLEDSAVYLCASCRDTEAFFGQGTRLTVV.

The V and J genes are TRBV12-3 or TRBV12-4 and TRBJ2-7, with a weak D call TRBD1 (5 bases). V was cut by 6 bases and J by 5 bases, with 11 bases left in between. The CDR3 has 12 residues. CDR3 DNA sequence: TGTGCCAGCAGAAATCAGGGCCACGAGCAGTACTTC. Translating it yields CASRNQGHEQYF.

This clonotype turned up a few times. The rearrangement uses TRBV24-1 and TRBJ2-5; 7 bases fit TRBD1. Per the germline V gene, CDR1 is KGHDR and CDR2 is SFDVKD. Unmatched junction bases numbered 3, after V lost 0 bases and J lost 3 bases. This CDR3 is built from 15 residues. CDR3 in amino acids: CATSDLGTAKETQYF. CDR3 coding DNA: TGTGCCACCAGTGATTTGGGGACAGCAAAAGAGACCCAGTACTTC.

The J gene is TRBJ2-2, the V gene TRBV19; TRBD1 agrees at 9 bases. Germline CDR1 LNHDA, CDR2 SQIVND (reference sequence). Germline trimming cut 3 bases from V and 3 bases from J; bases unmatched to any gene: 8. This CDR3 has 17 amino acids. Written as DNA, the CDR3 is TGTGCCAGTAGTATCGACCGGGACAGGGTTGACACCGGGGAGCTGTTTTTT. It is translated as CASSIDRDRVDTGELFF.